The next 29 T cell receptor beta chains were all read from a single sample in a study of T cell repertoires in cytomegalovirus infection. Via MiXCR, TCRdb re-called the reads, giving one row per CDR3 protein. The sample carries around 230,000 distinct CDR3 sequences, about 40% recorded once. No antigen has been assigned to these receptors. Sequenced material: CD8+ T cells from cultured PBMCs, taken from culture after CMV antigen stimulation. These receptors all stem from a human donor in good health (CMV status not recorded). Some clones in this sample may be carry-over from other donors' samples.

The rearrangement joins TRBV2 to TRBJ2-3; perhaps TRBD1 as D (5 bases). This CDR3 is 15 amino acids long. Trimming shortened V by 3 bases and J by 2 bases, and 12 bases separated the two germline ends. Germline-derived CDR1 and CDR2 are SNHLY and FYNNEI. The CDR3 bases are TGTGCCAGCAGTGAGGGGCAGATATCCACAGATACGCAGTATTTT. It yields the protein CASSEGQISTDTQYF.

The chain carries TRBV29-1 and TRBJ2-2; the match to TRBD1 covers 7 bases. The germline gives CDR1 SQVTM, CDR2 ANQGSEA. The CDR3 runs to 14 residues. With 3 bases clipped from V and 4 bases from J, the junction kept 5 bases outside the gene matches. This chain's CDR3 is CSVDKGAGTGELFF. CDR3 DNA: TGCAGCGTTGATAAGGGGGCGGGCACCGGGGAGCTGTTTTTT.

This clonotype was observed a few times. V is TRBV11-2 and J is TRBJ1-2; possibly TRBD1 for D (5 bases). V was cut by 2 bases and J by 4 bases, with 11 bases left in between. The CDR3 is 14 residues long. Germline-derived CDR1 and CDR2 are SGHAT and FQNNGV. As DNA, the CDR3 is TGTGCCAGCAGCTTACGGGGCACGGGCTATGGCTACACCTTC. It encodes CASSLRGTGYGYTF.

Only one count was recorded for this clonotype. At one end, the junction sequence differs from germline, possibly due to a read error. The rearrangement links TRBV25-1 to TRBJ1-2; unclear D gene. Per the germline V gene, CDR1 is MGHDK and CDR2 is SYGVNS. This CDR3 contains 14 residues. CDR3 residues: CASSEFVGRDGYNF. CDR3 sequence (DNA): TGTGCCAGCAGTGAATTTGTGGGCAGAGATGGCTACAACTTC.

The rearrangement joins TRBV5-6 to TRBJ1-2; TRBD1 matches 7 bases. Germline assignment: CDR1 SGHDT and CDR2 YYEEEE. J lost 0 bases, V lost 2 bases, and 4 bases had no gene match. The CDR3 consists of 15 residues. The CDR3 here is CASSFTGTANYGYTF. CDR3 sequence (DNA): TGTGCCAGCAGCTTCACCGGGACAGCTAACTATGGCTACACCTTC.

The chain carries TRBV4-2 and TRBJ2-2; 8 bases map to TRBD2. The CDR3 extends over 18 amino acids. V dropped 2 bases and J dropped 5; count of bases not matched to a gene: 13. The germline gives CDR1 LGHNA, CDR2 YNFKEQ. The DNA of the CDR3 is TGTGCCAGCAGCCAAACACCTCCGGGGGGGCGGAGAACCGGGGAGCTGTTTTTT. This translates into CASSQTPPGGRRTGELFF.

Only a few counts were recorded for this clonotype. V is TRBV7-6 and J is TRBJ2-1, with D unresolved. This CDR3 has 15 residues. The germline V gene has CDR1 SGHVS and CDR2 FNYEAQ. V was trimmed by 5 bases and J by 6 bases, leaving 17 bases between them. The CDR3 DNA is TGTGCCAGCAGCCAAAGGGTAGGAGCAGGCAATGAGCAGTTCTTC. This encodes CASSQRVGAGNEQFF. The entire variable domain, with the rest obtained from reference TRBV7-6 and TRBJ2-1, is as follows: GAGVSQSPRYKVTKRGQDVALRCDPISGHVSLYWYRQALGQGPEFLTYFNYEAQQDKSGLPNDRFSAERPEGSISTLTIQRTEQRDSAMYRCASSQRVGAGNEQFFGPGTRLTVL.

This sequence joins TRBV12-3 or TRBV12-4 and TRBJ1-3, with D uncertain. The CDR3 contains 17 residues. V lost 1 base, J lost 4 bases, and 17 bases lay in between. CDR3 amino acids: CASSLGRPFQIGNTIYF. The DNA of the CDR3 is TGTGCCAGCAGTTTAGGACGGCCCTTCCAGATCGGAAACACCATATATTTT.

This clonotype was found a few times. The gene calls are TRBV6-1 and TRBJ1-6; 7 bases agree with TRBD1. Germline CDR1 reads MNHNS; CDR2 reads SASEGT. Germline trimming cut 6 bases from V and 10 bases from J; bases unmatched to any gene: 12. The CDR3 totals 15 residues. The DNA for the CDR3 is TGTGCCAGCAGCCAAAGGGACAGATTTTACTCACCCCTCCACTTT. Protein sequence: CASSQRDRFYSPLHF.

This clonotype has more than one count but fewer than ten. The CDR3 sequence: CASSSGGGSSGGYYNEQFF. The CDR3 DNA reads as TGTGCCAGCAGCTCAGGAGGGGGATCTAGCGGGGGTTACTACAATGAGCAGTTCTTC. This chain uses TRBV7-2 with TRBJ2-1; TRBD2 matches 10 bases. The CDR3 length is 19 residues. Per germline, CDR1 SGHTA and CDR2 FQGNSA. The J segment lost 3 bases and the V segment lost 4 bases, leaving 15 bases of the junction unmatched.

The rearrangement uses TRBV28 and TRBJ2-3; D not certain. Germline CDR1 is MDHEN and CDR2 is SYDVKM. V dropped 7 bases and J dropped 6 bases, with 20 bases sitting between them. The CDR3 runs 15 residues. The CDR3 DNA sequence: TGTGCCAGCACCCCCCCCGGGCGCCCCTCGGATACGCAGTATTTT. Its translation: CASTPPGRPSDTQYF. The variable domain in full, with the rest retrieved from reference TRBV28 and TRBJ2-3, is DVKVTQSSRYLVKRTGEKVFLECVQDMDHENMFWYRQDPGLGLRLIYFSYDVKMKEKGDIPEGYSVSREKKERFSLILESASTNQTSMYLCASTPPGRPSDTQYFGPGTRLTVL.

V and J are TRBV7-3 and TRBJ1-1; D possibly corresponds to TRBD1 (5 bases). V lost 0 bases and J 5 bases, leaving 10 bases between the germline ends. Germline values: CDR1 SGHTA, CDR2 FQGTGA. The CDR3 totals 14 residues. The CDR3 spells CASSLTQGGTEAFF. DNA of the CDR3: TGTGCCAGCAGCTTAACGCAGGGAGGGACTGAAGCTTTCTTT.

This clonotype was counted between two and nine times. The CDR3 spells CASSFNVRDIYGYTF. The CDR3 nucleotides read TGTGCCAGCAGCTTTAATGTCCGGGATATCTATGGCTACACCTTC. The V call is TRBV11-2, the J call TRBJ1-2; no clear D. Trimming pared 3 bases from V and 4 bases from J, leaving 15 bases between. CDR3 length: 15 amino acids. CDR1 and CDR2 (germline): SGHAT, FQNNGV.

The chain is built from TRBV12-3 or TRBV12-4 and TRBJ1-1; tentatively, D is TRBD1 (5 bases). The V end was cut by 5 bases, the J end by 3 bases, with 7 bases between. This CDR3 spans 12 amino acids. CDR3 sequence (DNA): TGTGCCAGCAGTGTAGGGGACACTGAAGCTTTCTTT. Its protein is CASSVGDTEAFF.

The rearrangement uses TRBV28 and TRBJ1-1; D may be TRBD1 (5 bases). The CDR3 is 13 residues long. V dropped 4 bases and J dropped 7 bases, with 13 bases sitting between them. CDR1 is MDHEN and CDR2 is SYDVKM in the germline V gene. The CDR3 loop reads CASSSRTLYEAFF. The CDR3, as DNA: TGTGCCAGCAGTTCTCGGACATTGTATGAAGCTTTCTTT.

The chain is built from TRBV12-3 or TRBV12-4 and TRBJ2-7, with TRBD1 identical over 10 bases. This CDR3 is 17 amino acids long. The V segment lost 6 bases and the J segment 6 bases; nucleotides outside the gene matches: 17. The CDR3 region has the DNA TGTGCCAGCAGCCCGGAGAAACCGGGACAGGGGTTTTTCGAGCAGTACTTC. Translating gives CASSPEKPGQGFFEQYF.

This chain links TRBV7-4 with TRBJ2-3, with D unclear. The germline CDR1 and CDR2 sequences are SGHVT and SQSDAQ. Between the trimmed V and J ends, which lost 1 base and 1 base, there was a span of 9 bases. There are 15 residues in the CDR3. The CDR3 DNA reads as TGTGCCAGCAGCTTAGGAGACTTGGGCACAGATACGCAGTATTTT. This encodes CASSLGDLGTDTQYF.

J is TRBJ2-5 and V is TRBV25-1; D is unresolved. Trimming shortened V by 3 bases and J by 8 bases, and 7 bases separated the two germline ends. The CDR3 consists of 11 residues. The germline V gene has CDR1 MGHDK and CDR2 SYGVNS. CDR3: CASSDYTTQYF. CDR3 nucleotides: TGTGCCAGCAGTGATTATACTACCCAGTACTTC.

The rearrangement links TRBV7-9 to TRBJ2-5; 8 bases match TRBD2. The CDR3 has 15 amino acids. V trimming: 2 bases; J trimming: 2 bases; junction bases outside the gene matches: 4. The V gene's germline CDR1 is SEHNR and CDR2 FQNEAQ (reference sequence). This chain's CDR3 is CASSLSLAGQETQYF. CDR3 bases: TGTGCCAGCAGCTTATCGTTAGCGGGACAAGAGACCCAGTACTTC.

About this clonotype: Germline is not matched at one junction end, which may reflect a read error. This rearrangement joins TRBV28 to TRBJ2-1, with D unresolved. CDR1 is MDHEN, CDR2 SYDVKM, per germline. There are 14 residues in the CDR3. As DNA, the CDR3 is TGTGCAAGCAGTCCCCCTGGCATGGAAAATGAGCAGTTCTTC. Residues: CASSPPGMENEQFF.

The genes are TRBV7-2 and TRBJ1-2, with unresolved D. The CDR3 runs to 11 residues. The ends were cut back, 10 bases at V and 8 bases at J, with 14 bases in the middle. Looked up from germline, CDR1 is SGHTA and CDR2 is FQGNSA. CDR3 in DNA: TGTGCCAACGTTATCGGAGGCGGCTACACCTTC. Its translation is CANVIGGGYTF.

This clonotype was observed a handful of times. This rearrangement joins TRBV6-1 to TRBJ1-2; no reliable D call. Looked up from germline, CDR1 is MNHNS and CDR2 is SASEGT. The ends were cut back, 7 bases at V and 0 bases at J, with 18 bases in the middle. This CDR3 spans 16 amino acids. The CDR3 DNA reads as TGTGCCAGCATAAACCTCGGCAGATCAGCTAACTATGGCTACACCTTC. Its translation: CASINLGRSANYGYTF.

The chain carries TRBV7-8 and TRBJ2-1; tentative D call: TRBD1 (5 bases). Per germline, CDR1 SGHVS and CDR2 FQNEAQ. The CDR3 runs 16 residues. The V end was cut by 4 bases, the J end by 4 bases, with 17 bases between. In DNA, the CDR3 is TGTGCCAGCAGCTCACAAGGGGCAGGGATTTACAATGAGCAGTTCTTC. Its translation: CASSSQGAGIYNEQFF.

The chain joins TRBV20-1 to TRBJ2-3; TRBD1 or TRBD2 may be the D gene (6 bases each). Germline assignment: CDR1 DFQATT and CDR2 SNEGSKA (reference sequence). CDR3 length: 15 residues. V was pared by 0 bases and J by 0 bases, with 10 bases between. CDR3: CSARDTGASTDTQYF. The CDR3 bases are TGCAGTGCTAGAGACACGGGGGCTAGCACAGATACGCAGTATTTT.

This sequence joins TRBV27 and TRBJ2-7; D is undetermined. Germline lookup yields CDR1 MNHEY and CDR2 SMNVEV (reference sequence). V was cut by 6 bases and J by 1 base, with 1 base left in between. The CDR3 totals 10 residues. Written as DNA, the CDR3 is TGTGCCAGCAGGTCCTACGAGCAGTACTTC. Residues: CASRSYEQYF.

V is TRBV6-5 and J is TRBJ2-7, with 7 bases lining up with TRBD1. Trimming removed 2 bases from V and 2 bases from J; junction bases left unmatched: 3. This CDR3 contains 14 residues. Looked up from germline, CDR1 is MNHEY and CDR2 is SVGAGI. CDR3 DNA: TGTGCCAGCAGTTACGGCACAGGGGCCTACGAGCAGTACTTC. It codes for CASSYGTGAYEQYF.

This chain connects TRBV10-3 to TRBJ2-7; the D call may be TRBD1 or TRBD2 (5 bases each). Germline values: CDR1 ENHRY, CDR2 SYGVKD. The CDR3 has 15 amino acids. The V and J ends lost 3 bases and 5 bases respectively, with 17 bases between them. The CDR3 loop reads CAISETGRVVDEQYF. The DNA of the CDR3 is TGTGCCATCAGTGAAACGGGACGTGTCGTGGACGAGCAGTACTTC.

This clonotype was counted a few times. CDR3 bases: TGTGCCAGCAGCGGACCGGGACGGAGTGAAAAACTGTTTTTT. Translated: CASSGPGRSEKLFF. The chain recombines TRBV7-2 with TRBJ1-4, with D possibly being TRBD1 (5 bases). Germline assignment: CDR1 SGHTA and CDR2 FQGNSA. Trimming removed 5 bases at V and 7 bases at J, with 14 bases between. The CDR3 is 14 residues long.

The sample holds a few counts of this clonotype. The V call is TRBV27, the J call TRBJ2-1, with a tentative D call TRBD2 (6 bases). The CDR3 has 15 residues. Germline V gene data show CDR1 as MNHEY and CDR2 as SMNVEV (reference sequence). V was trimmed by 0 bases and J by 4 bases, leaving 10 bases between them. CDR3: CASSLSKGLYNEQFF. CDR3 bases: TGTGCCAGCAGTTTATCGAAGGGACTTTACAATGAGCAGTTCTTC.